This T cell receptor beta chain stems from a study of neurological immune-mediated disorders. This clonotype occurred many times. A single record per CDR3 protein comes from TCRdb applying MiXCR to the 5' RACE reads. The sample has fewer than 55,000 distinct CDR3 sequences; about a tenth are singletons. The germline V gene encodes CDR1 SGHTA and CDR2 FQGNSA. The CDR3 contains 15 residues. V shed 5 bases, J shed 12 bases, and the junction held 14 bases outside the gene matches. The time point denotes: longitudinal time-point 1 (baseline). The rearrangement uses TRBV7-2 and TRBJ2-1; 9 nucleotides agree with TRBD1. The sequence was collected from a woman in her thirties or forties in good health. Sequencing input: PBMCs. CDR3 DNA: TGTGCCAGCAGCCTGGCGAGGACAGGGGTATCGGGGCAGTTCTTC. This sequence encodes CASSLARTGVSGQFF.